This section outlines one T cell receptor beta chain sequence together with its context. What antigen it recognizes has not been identified. Base quality data are lacking; no much larger clone is found one base away. This entry belongs to a study of neoadjuvant nivolumab and ipilimumab in lung cancer (dated by TCRdb to the early 2020s). Notes on the research overall: Intravenous nivolumab was dosed at 3 mg/kg on days 1, 15 and 29, and in the combination arm ipilimumab 1 mg/kg was added on day 1 only. For each study arm, the primary endpoint of the trial was the rate of major pathologic response (MPR) in the intention-to-treat population. A total of around 45 patients with operable NSCLC were treated in the trial, with approximately 23 randomized to nivolumab monotherapy and roughly 20 randomized to nivolumab plus ipilimumab. The study compared TCR repertoires in pretherapy (baseline) peripheral blood with TCR repertoires in tumors resected at surgery after neoadjuvant immune checkpoint blockade. Matched pretherapy and resected tumor pairs were analyzed for seven patients: four treated with nivolumab and three with nivolumab plus ipilimumab. The full study reports these points: TCR richness in pretherapy blood showed a positive correlation with richness in tumors resected after neoadjuvant therapy (Spearman R of about 0.8). From pretherapy to surgery, tumor T-cell richness and clonality increased in three of three dual-therapy tumors but in only two of four nivolumab-treated tumors. No significant correlation was found between TCR clonality and pathologic tumor regression, and only one major-pathologic-response sample was available for the clonality analysis. Compared with tumor-adjacent uninvolved lung, resected tumors had greater TCR richness and clonality, and increases showed up in more of the dual-therapy-treated tumors. TCR sequencing was performed in a small number of samples.

The meaning of the sample's time point label: pretherapy, before neoadjuvant immune checkpoint inhibitors. The samples were obtained from NEOSTAR, a phase 2 randomized trial that tested neoadjuvant nivolumab or nivolumab plus ipilimumab, followed by surgery, in operable NSCLC. The library relied on the immunoSEQ multiplex PCR assay. As for the authors' bioinformatics: Richness and clonality were used to summarize the repertoires, and clones that significantly expanded or contracted between pre- and post-therapy samples were identified. The clones in this table, taken by TCRdb from immuneACCESS, are in-frame only. Not every clone is retained; where verified, under half of the shortfall comes from an unresolved V gene, and the cause of the rest is unknown. The V and J calls and clone size are taken from that table; D and trimming were inferred from the DNA. The sample contains tens of thousands of clones, 75% to 90% of them found a single time. The ten biggest clones cover 3.7% of the sample.

The input for sequencing was blood, taken before neoadjuvant nivolumab, alone or with ipilimumab. This clonotype originated in an adult with non-small cell lung cancer. Some clones in this sample may be carry-over from other donors' samples.

The base sequence is TGCAGCGTTGACGGGGGGCCAGAGACCCAGTACTTC. Its amino acids are CSVDGGPETQYF. The chain was built from TRBV29-1 and TRBJ2-5; matching of 7 bases hints at TRBD2 as the D gene. Trimming takes 3 bases from V and 4 bases from J, and the germline ends sit 9 bases apart. CDR1 SQVTM and CDR2 ANQGSEA are derived from the germline V gene. The CDR3 contains 12 residues, cysteine and phenylalanine counted. The CDR3 DNA has 36 bases and is translated from base 1.